This TCR beta chain was captured by sequencing in a study of persistence of HIV-infected CD4 T cells. Nonspecific anti-CD3/anti-CD28 bead stimulation represents the broad CD4+ T cell repertoire. CD4+ T cells upregulating both CD40 ligand and CD69 were sorted as responding cells. The immunoSEQ assay was version 4, run in survey mode. Data came from immunoSEQ multiplex PCR; TCRdb stores just in-frame clones and leaves some out. Here the sample spans some 41,000 clones, about nine tenths being singletons. This clone was seen more than once but under ten times. Its target is not known. Germline V gives CDR1 MNHEY, CDR2 SMNVEV (reference sequence). V dropped 6 bases and J dropped 2 bases, with 11 bases sitting between them. The CDR3 extends over 14 amino acids.

The TCR originated in an adult man with HIV who was CMV-seropositive. The V and J genes are TRBV27 and TRBJ1-5; the D gene is possibly TRBD1 (6 bases). The sequencing used CD4+ T cells sorted from PBMCs after roughly 17-hour stimulation, collected from a patient who received antiretroviral therapy. The CDR3 sequence: CASRLAGGNQPQHF. The CDR3, as DNA: TGTGCCAGCAGGTTGGCAGGGGGCAATCAGCCCCAGCATTTT.